A single sample gave rise to the 12 T cell receptor beta chains below, sequenced in a study of cytomegalovirus exposure and HLA in healthy donors. A multiplex PCR was run with 60 Vbeta primers and 13 Jbeta primers. The table came from immunoSEQ multiplex PCR; TCRdb's copy has only in-frame clones and leaves some out. The data hold tens of thousands of clones, with 80% observed a single time. The sample consisted of PBMCs. Source of these receptors: a middle-aged woman in good health and CMV-seronegative.

The rearrangement links TRBV7-2 to TRBJ1-1, with a possible D match to TRBD1 (6 bases). The CDR3 is made up of 15 amino acids. The V gene's germline CDR1 is SGHTA and CDR2 FQGNSA. Between the trimmed V and J ends, which lost 1 base and 0 bases, there was a span of 9 bases. The CDR3 region is CASSLVGAMNTEAFF. As DNA, the CDR3 is TGTGCCAGCAGCTTAGTGGGGGCAATGAACACTGAAGCTTTCTTT.

On this clone itself: This CDR3 is also generated by other DNA sequences in the sample. The rearrangement uses TRBV20-1 and TRBJ2-5; D is unclear. This CDR3 has 10 amino acids. The germline CDR1 and CDR2 sequences are DFQATT and SNEGSKA (reference sequence). V dropped 3 bases and J dropped 4 bases, with 3 bases sitting between them. CDR3 DNA: TGCAGTGCTAGCTTAGAGACCCAGTACTTC. This sequence encodes CSASLETQYF.

The gene calls are TRBV9 and TRBJ2-3; no firm D call. Trimming took 0 bases from V and 0 from J, leaving 5 bases between them. CDR3 length: 14 residues. Per the germline V gene, CDR1 is SGDLS and CDR2 is YYNGEE. DNA for the CDR3: TGTGCCAGCAGCGTAGGTCTGAGCACAGATACGCAGTATTTT. As protein: CASSVGLSTDTQYF.

The chain is built from TRBV5-4 and TRBJ1-1; 7 positions match TRBD1. The length of the CDR3 is 14 residues. Trimming took 4 bases from V and 0 from J; bases not matched to a gene: 3. Germline V gives CDR1 SGHNT, CDR2 YYREEE (reference sequence). The CDR3 protein is CASSRDSLNTEAFF. CDR3 in DNA: TGTGCCAGCAGCCGGGACAGCCTGAACACTGAAGCTTTCTTT. Complete variable domain (other parts from reference TRBV5-4 and TRBJ1-1): ETGVTQSPTHLIKTRGQQVTLRCSSQSGHNTVSWYQQALGQGPQFIFQYYREEENGRGNFPPRFSGLQFPNYSSELNVNALELDDSALYLCASSRDSLNTEAFFGQGTRLTVV.

The chain couples TRBV27 to TRBJ2-2; 8 bases fit TRBD1. V shed 6 bases and J 1 base; nucleotides not matched to a gene: 4. The CDR3 covers 15 residues. Germline V gene lookup returns CDR1 MNHEY and CDR2 SMNVEV (reference sequence). The DNA for the CDR3 is TGTGCCAGCAGCCCGGGACAGGTGAACACCGGGGAGCTGTTTTTT. This gives the protein CASSPGQVNTGELFF.

The chain uses TRBV28 and TRBJ2-7; tentative D call: TRBD2 (6 bases). V dropped 5 bases and J dropped 3 bases, with 11 bases sitting between them. The CDR3 consists of 13 residues. Germline-derived CDR1 and CDR2 are MDHEN and SYDVKM. The CDR3 DNA reads as TGTGCCAGCAGTCCGGGAGAACGCTACGAGCAGTACTTC. Its translation is CASSPGERYEQYF.

V gene TRBV18 combines with J gene TRBJ1-2; 9 bases map to TRBD1. The CDR3 has 14 residues. After removal of 3 bases from V and 5 bases from J, the junction contained 4 bases not matched to a gene. CDR1 and CDR2 (germline): KGHSH, LQKENI. The CDR3 reads CASSPRDRAYGYTF. The CDR3 coding sequence is TGTGCCAGCTCACCGAGGGACAGGGCATATGGCTACACCTTC.

The genes are TRBV5-1 and TRBJ1-2; TRBD1 matches 7 bases. After removal of 4 bases from V and 3 bases from J, the junction contained 6 bases not matched to a gene. CDR3 length: 14 residues. Germline CDR1 reads SGHRS; CDR2 reads YFSETQ. The CDR3: CASSIDRVDYGYTF. As DNA, the CDR3 is TGCGCCAGCAGCATCGACAGGGTTGACTATGGCTACACCTTC.

V gene TRBV28 combines with J gene TRBJ1-4, with D possibly matching TRBD1 (6 bases). The CDR3 contains 17 residues. The V and J ends lost 3 bases and 8 bases respectively, with 22 bases between them. CDR1 MDHEN and CDR2 SYDVKM come from the germline V gene. CDR3 in amino acids: CASSLEARQTGWEKLFF. The CDR3 region has the DNA TGTGCCAGCAGTTTGGAAGCCCGGCAGACAGGATGGGAAAAACTGTTTTTT.

V is TRBV5-1 and J is TRBJ1-1; 9 bases line up with TRBD1. J gave up 1 base and V 6 bases, and 7 bases lay outside the gene matches. Per germline, CDR1 SGHRS and CDR2 YFSETQ. CDR3 size: 15 residues. The CDR3 reads CASTTGGRENTEAFF. The CDR3 region has the DNA TGCGCCAGCACCACAGGGGGCAGGGAGAACACTGAAGCTTTCTTT.

The rearrangement links TRBV29-1 to TRBJ1-1; D ambiguous. CDR3 length: 12 residues. The V end lost 6 bases, the J end lost 4 bases, and 12 bases lay between the germline ends. The germline V gene encodes CDR1 SQVTM and CDR2 ANQGSEA. CDR3 nucleotides: TGCAGCGTATCGGTTACGTCCACTGAAGCTTTCTTT. Translating gives CSVSVTSTEAFF. The complete variable domain, with remaining parts taken from reference TRBV29-1 and TRBJ1-1, reads SAVISQKPSRDICQRGTSLTIQCQVDSQVTMMFWYRQQPGQSLTLIATANQGSEATYESGFVIDKFPISRPNLTFSTLTVSNMSPEDSSIYLCSVSVTSTEAFFGQGTRLTVV.

This chain links TRBV6-6 with TRBJ2-7, with 10 bases matching TRBD1. Losses at the gene ends were 2 bases for V and 5 bases for J; bases not matched to a gene: 6. The CDR3 loop spans 15 amino acids. CDR1 and CDR2 (germline): MNHNY, SVGAGI (reference sequence). CDR3 DNA: TGTGCCAGCAGTTACGGGACAGGGGCCGGTAACGAGCAGTACTTC. This codes for CASSYGTGAGNEQYF.